This passage covers 5 T cell receptor beta chains from one sample sequenced in a study of blood T cells in healthy people across ages. Next came a second PCR, run for roughly 6 to 11 cycles, which used a sample-barcoded 5' primer along with a J-beta primer mix. In TCRdb, the 5' RACE reads were re-called with MiXCR into one record per CDR3 protein. The repertoire holds about 1.8 million distinct CDR3 sequences, roughly 52% seen once, with more than 2% in the top ten. The sample consisted of blood. The source of these receptors is a woman aged 40 to 50 in good health.

The chain is built from TRBV20-1 and TRBJ2-4; weak D call: TRBD2 (6 bases). The CDR3 loop spans 13 amino acids. The germline V and J ends were trimmed by 0 bases and 7 bases, with 10 bases remaining between them. Germline V gene data show CDR1 as DFQATT and CDR2 as SNEGSKA (reference sequence). The CDR3 nucleotides read TGCAGTGCTAGAGATCGGGGGTTTAACATTCAGTACTTC. It is translated as CSARDRGFNIQYF.

This chain uses TRBV2 with TRBJ2-4; no clear D. CDR3 size: 14 residues. Germline CDR1 is SNHLY and CDR2 is FYNNEI. V lost 4 bases to trimming and J lost 0 bases, with 7 bases between them. This CDR3 is CASSGVLAKNIQYF. The DNA for the CDR3 is TGTGCCAGCAGTGGAGTACTAGCCAAAAACATTCAGTACTTC.

The rearrangement uses TRBV14 and TRBJ1-2; D not resolved. Trimming stripped 4 bases from V and 8 bases from J, with 14 bases between. The CDR3 has 13 amino acids. Germline values: CDR1 SGHDN, CDR2 FVKESK. As DNA, the CDR3 is TGTGCCAGCAGCCTTCTTGGGCAGAGAGGCTACACCTTC. This gives the protein CASSLLGQRGYTF. Using reference TRBV14 and TRBJ1-2 for the parts outside the CDR3, the full variable domain is EAGVTQFPSHSVIEKGQTVTLRCDPISGHDNLYWYRRVMGKEIKFLLHFVKESKQDESGMPNNRFLAERTGGTYSTLKVQPAELEDSGVYFCASSLLGQRGYTFGSGTRLTVV.

This clonotype has just a few counts. The chain uses TRBV5-1 and TRBJ2-1, with D tentatively TRBD2 (6 bases). Germline CDR1 reads SGHRS; CDR2 reads YFSETQ. This CDR3 is 19 amino acids long. The V end lost 4 bases, the J end lost 0 bases, and 23 bases lay between the germline ends. The CDR3 loop is CASSRQTRVSVSSYNEQFF. The CDR3 region has the DNA TGCGCCAGCAGCCGTCAGACTAGAGTAAGTGTGAGCTCCTACAATGAGCAGTTCTTC.

This clonotype was seen a handful of times. The chain employs TRBV4-1 and TRBJ2-7, with 9 bases identical to TRBD1. CDR1 and CDR2 (germline): MGHRA, YSYEKL. The CDR3 consists of 15 residues. V shed 0 bases and J 2 bases; nucleotides not matched to a gene: 2. The CDR3, as DNA: TGCGCCAGCAGCCAAGAGTGGGACAGGGCCTACGAGCAGTACTTC. Its translation is CASSQEWDRAYEQYF.